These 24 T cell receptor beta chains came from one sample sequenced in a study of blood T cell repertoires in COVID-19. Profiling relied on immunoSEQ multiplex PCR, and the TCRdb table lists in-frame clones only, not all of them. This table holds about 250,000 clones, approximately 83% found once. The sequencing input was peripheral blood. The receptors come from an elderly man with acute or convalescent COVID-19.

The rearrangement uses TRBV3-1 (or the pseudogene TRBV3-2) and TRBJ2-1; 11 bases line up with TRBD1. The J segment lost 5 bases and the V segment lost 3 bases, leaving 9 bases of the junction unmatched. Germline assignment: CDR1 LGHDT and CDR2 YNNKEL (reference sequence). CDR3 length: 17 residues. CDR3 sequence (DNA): TGTGCCAGCAGCCACCTACCATGGGACAGGGGGGACAATGAGCAGTTCTTC. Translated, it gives CASSHLPWDRGDNEQFF.

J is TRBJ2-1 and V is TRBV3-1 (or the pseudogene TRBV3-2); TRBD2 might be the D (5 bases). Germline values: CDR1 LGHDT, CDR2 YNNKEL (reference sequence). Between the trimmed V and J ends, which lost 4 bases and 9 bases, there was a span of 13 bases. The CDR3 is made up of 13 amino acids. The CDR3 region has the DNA TGTGCCAGCAGCCTGGCACTAGAGGGTGAGCAGTTCTTC. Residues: CASSLALEGEQFF.

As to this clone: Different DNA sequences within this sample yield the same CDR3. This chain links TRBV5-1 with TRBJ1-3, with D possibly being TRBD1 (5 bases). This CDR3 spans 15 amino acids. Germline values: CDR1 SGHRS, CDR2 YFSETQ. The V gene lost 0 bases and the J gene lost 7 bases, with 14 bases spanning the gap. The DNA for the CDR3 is TGCGCCAGCAGCTTGGCCGGGCAGGGTAGGAACACCATATATTTT. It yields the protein CASSLAGQGRNTIYF.

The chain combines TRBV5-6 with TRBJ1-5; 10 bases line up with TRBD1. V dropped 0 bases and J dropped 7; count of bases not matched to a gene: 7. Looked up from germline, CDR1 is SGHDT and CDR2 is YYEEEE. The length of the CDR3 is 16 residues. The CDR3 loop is CASSLGQGAYRQPQHF. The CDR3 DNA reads TGTGCCAGCAGCTTGGGACAGGGGGCATACCGGCAGCCCCAGCATTTT.

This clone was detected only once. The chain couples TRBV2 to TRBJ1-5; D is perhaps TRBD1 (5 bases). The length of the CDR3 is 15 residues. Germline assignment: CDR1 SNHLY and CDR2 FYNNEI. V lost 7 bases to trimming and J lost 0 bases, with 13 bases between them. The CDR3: CASKGLGGSNQPQHF. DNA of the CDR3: TGTGCCAGCAAAGGGTTGGGGGGTAGCAATCAGCCCCAGCATTTT.

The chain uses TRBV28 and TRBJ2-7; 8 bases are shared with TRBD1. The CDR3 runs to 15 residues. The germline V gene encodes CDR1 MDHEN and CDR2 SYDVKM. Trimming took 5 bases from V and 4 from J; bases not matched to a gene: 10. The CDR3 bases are TGTGCCAGCAGTACCCGGGGACAGGCCGTTTACGAGCAGTACTTC. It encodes CASSTRGQAVYEQYF. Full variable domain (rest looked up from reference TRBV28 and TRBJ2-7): DVKVTQSSRYLVKRTGEKVFLECVQDMDHENMFWYRQDPGLGLRLIYFSYDVKMKEKGDIPEGYSVSREKKERFSLILESASTNQTSMYLCASSTRGQAVYEQYFGPGTRLTVT.

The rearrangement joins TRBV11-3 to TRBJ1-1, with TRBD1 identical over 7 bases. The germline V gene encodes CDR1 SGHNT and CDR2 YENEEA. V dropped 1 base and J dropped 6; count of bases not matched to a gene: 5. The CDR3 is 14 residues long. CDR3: CASSLGQGSPEAFF. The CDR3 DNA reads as TGTGCCAGCAGCTTAGGACAGGGTTCCCCTGAAGCTTTCTTT. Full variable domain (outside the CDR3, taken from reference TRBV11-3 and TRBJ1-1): EAGVVQSPRYKIIEKKQPVAFWCNPISGHNTLYWYLQNLGQGPELLIRYENEEAVDDSQLPKDRFSAERLKGVDSTLKIQPAELGDSAVYLCASSLGQGSPEAFFGQGTRLTVV.

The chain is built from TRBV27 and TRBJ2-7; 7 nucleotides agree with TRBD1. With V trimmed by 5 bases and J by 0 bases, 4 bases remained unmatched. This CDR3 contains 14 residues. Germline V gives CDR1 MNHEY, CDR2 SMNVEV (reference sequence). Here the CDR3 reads CASSRDRASYEQYF. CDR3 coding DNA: TGTGCCAGCAGTCGCGACAGGGCCTCCTACGAGCAGTACTTC.

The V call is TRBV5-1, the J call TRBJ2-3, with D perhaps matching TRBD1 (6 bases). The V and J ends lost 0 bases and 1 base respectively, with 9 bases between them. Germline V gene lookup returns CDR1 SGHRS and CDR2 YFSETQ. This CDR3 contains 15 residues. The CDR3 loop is CASSLATGRTDTQYF. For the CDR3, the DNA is TGCGCCAGCAGCTTGGCGACAGGTCGCACAGATACGCAGTATTTT.

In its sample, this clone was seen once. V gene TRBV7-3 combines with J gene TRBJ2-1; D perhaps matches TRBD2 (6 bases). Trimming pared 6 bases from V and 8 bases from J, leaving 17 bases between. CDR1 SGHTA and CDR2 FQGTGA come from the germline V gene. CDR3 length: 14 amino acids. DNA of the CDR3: TGTGCCAGCAGACCGTTTCGGGAGTCCCATGAGCAGTTCTTC. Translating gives CASRPFRESHEQFF.

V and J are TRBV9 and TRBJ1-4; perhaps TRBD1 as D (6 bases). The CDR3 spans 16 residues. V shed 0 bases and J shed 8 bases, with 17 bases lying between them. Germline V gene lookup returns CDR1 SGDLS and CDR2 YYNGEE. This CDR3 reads CASSVANTGKEEKLFF. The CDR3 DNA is TGTGCCAGCAGCGTAGCCAATACAGGGAAGGAAGAAAAACTGTTTTTT. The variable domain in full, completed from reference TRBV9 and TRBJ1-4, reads DSGVTQTPKHLITATGQRVTLRCSPRSGDLSVYWYQQSLDQGLQFLIQYYNGEERAKGNILERFSAQQFPDLHSELNLSSLELGDSALYFCASSVANTGKEEKLFFGSGTQLSVL.

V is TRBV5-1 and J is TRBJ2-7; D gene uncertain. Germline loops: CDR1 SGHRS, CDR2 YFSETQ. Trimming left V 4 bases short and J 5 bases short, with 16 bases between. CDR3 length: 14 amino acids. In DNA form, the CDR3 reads TGCGCCAGCAGCCCAGAAAGAGTGAGGAACGAGCAGTACTTC. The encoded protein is CASSPERVRNEQYF. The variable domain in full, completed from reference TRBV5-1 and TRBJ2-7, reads KAGVTQTPRYLIKTRGQQVTLSCSPISGHRSVSWYQQTPGQGLQFLFEYFSETQRNKGNFPGRFSGRQFSNSRSEMNVSTLELGDSALYLCASSPERVRNEQYFGPGTRLTVT.

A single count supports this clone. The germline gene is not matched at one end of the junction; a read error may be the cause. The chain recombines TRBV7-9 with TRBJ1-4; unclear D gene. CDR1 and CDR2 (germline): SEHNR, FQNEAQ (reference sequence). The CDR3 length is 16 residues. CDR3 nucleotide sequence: TGTACCAGCAGCTTTTCAGGATCCCCAACTAATGAAAAACTGTTTTTT. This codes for CTSSFSGSPTNEKLFF. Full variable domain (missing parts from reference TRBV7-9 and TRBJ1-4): DTGVSQNPRHKITKRGQNVTFRCDPISEHNRLYWYRQTLGQGPEFLTYFQNEAQLEKSRLLSDRFSAERPKGSFSTLEIQRTEQGDSAMYLCTSSFSGSPTNEKLFFGSGTQLSVL.

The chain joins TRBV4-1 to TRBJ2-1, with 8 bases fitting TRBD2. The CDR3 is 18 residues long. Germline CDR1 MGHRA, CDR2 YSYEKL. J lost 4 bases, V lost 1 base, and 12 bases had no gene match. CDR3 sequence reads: CASSQVGGGGTLYNEQFF. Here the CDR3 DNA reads TGCGCCAGCAGCCAAGTGGGGGGCGGGGGGACTTTATACAATGAGCAGTTCTTC.

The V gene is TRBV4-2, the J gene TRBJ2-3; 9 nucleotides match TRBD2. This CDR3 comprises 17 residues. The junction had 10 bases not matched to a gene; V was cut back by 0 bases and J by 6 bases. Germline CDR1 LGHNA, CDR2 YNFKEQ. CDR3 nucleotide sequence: TGTGCCAGCAGCCAAGAAGGCGGGGGGGCCATCCGGGATACGCAGTATTTT. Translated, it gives CASSQEGGGAIRDTQYF.

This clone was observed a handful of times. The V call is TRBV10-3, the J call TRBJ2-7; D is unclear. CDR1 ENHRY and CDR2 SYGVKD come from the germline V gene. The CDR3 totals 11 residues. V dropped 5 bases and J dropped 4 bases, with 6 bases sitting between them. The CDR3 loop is CAISSNYEQYF. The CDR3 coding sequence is TGTGCCATCAGTTCTAATTACGAGCAGTACTTC.

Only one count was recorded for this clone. DNA for the CDR3: TGTGCCAGCAGCTTGATAGGGACTTACTCCTACAATGAGCAGTTCTTC. As protein: CASSLIGTYSYNEQFF. This rearrangement joins TRBV7-3 to TRBJ2-1, with D perhaps TRBD2 (6 bases). Germline V gene data show CDR1 as SGHTA and CDR2 as FQGTGA. The length of the CDR3 is 16 residues. The V end was cut by 3 bases, the J end by 0 bases, with 12 bases between.

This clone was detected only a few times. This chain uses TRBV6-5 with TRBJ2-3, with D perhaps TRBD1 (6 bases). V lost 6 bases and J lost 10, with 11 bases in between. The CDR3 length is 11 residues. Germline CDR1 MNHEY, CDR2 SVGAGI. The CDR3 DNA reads TGTGCCAGCAGGTTACAGGGTCCGCAGTATTTT. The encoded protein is CASRLQGPQYF.

CDR3 region: CASSQLTTGLFF. CDR3 nucleotide sequence: TGTGCCAGCAGCCAATTGACGACAGGGCTGTTTTTT. The chain recombines TRBV3-1 (or the pseudogene TRBV3-2) with TRBJ1-4; 7 bases are shared with TRBD1. The length of the CDR3 is 12 residues. Germline CDR1 is LGHDT and CDR2 is YNNKEL (reference sequence). V gave up 2 bases and J gave up 14 bases; unmatched junction bases: 5.

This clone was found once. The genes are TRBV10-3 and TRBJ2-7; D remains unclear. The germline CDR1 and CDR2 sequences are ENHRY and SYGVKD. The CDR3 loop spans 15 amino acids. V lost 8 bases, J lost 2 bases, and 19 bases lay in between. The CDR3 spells CAISNPRDSTYEQYF. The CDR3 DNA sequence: TGTGCCATCTCCAACCCCCGCGATTCAACCTACGAGCAGTACTTC.

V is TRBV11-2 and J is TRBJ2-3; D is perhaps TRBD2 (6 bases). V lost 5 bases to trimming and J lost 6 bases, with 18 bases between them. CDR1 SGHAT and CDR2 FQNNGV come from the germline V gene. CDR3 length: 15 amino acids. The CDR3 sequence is CASSPTPRLVDTQYF. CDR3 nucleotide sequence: TGTGCCAGCAGCCCCACCCCAAGACTAGTGGATACGCAGTATTTT.

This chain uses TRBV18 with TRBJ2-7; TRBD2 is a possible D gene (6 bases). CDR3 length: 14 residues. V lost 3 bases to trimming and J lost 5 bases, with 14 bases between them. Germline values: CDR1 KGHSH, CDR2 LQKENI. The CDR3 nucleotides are TGTGCCAGCTCACCCGGGACTCATAGGAACGAGCAGTACTTC. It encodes CASSPGTHRNEQYF.

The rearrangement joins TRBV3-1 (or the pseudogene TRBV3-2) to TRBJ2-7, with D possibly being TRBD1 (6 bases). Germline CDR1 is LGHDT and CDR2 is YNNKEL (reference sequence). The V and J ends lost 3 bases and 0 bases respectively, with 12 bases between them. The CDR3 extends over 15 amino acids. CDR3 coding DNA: TGTGCCAGCAGCCAGGCTACAGGGTCCTCCTACGAGCAGTACTTC. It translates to CASSQATGSSYEQYF.

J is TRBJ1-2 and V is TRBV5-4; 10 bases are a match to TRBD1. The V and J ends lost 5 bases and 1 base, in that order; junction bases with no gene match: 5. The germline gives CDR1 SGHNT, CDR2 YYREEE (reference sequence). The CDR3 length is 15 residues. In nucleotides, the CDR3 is TGTGCCAGCAGTTACAGGACAGGGGGTAACTATGGCTACACCTTC. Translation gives CASSYRTGGNYGYTF. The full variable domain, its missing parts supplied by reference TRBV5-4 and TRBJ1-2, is ETGVTQSPTHLIKTRGQQVTLRCSSQSGHNTVSWYQQALGQGPQFIFQYYREEENGRGNFPPRFSGLQFPNYSSELNVNALELDDSALYLCASSYRTGGNYGYTFGSGTRLTVV.